This section outlines one T cell receptor beta chain sequence together with its context. The protocol was immunoSEQ multiplex PCR, while the TCRdb copy is restricted to in-frame clones and leaves out a portion. Of 15,000 to 20,000 clones in the sample, roughly 88% are singletons; the top ten hold roughly two thirds. This entry comes from a study of OX40 agonist ivuxolimab in advanced cancers. Study in general: Ivuxolimab is a fully human IgG2 antibody that activates OX40 (CD134).

The receptor was derived from an adult with an advanced solid tumor such as melanoma, head and neck, liver or kidney cancer. The starting material was CD4+ or CD8+ T cells sorted from blood, obtained in a trial of the OX40 agonist ivuxolimab.

The CDR3 loop is CASSALAGGQETQYF. In nucleotides, the CDR3 is TGTGCCAGCAGCGCACTAGCGGGGGGGCAAGAGACCCAGTACTTC. The rearrangement joins TRBV2 to TRBJ2-5, with 13 nucleotides matching TRBD2. In germline, CDR1 is SNHLY, CDR2 FYNNEI. This CDR3 spans 15 amino acids. With V trimmed by 6 bases and J by 2 bases, 3 bases remained unmatched.